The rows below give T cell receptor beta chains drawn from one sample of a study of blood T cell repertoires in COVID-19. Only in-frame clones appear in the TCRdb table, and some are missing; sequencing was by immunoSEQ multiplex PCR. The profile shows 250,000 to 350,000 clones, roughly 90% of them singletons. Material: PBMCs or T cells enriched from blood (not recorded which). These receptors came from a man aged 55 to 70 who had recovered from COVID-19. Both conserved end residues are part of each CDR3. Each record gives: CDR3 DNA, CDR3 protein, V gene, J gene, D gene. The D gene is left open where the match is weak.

CDR3 DNA: TGCGCCAGCAGCCAATACTTTACCGCGAACACTGAAGCTTTCTTT
CDR3 protein: CASSQYFTANTEAFF
V gene: TRBV4-1
J gene: TRBJ1-1
D gene: .

CDR3 DNA: TGTGCCAGCAGCTTAGAGGGGACAGTTCACTCTGGAAACACCATATATTTT
CDR3 protein: CASSLEGTVHSGNTIYF
V gene: TRBV7-2
J gene: TRBJ1-3
D gene: TRBD1

CDR3 DNA: TGTGCCAGCAGTTACTCTTCTCGGGGGGCACAGCCCCAGCATTTT
CDR3 protein: CASSYSSRGAQPQHF
V gene: TRBV6-2/TRBV6-3
J gene: TRBJ1-5
D gene: .

CDR3 DNA: TGCGCCAGCAGCTTGGGTGACAGGGGGCAGGATGCTTTCTTT
CDR3 protein: CASSLGDRGQDAFF
V gene: TRBV5-1
J gene: TRBJ1-1
D gene: TRBD1

CDR3 DNA: TGTGCCTGGAGGACGGCTGGGAGCTCCTACAATGAGCAGTTCTTC
CDR3 protein: CAWRTAGSSYNEQFF
V gene: TRBV30
J gene: TRBJ2-1
D gene: .

CDR3 DNA: TGTGCCAGCTCACCACCGGACAGGGCCGGGGAGCTGTTTTTT
CDR3 protein: CASSPPDRAGELFF
V gene: TRBV18
J gene: TRBJ2-2
D gene: TRBD1

CDR3 DNA: TGCGCCAGCAGCCAAGATCTGTGGGGGGGCACAGATACGCAGTATTTT
CDR3 protein: CASSQDLWGGTDTQYF
V gene: TRBV4-3
J gene: TRBJ2-3
D gene: .

CDR3 DNA: TGTGCCAGCAGCGCACTAGCGGGAGGTGCTGAGCAGTTCTTC
CDR3 protein: CASSALAGGAEQFF
V gene: TRBV7-9
J gene: TRBJ2-1
D gene: TRBD2

CDR3 DNA: TGTGCCATCAGTGAGTCCACAGGGCGCGAAAAACTGTTTTTT
CDR3 protein: CAISESTGREKLFF
V gene: TRBV10-3
J gene: TRBJ1-4
D gene: .

CDR3 DNA: TGTGCCAGTAGGGGGCCGGGCACTGAAGCTTTCTTT
CDR3 protein: CASRGPGTEAFF
V gene: TRBV19
J gene: TRBJ1-1
D gene: .

CDR3 DNA: TGTGCCATCAGGAGGGTTCAGGGGGCTCTAATGTCTGGAAACACCATATATTTT
CDR3 protein: CAIRRVQGALMSGNTIYF
V gene: TRBV10-3
J gene: TRBJ1-3
D gene: TRBD1